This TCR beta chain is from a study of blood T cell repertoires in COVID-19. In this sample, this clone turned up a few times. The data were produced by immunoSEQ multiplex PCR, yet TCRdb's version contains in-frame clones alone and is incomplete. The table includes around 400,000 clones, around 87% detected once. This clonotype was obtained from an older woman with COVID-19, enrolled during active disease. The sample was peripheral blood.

Written as DNA, the CDR3 is TGTGCCAGCACCGGAGGGGACAGGGGGAAAGGCGAGCAGTTCTTC. Residues: CASTGGDRGKGEQFF. The rearrangement uses TRBV6-5 and TRBJ2-1; 11 bases match TRBD1. The CDR3 is made up of 15 amino acids. Unmatched junction bases numbered 12, after V lost 7 bases and J lost 10 bases. The germline gives CDR1 MNHEY, CDR2 SVGAGI.